The rows below give T cell receptor beta chains drawn from one sample of a study of metastatic and nonmetastatic thyroid tumors. MiXCR was used by TCRdb to re-call the PCR reads. In the table there are around 25,000 clones, 20% to 25% of which are singletons. Sequenced input: adjacent normal tissue. The source of these receptors is a female donor with papillary thyroid cancer or a benign thyroid nodule (not recorded which). Some clones in this sample may be carry-over from other donors' samples. Each CDR3 is given with its conserved first and last residue. Each record gives: D gene, V gene, J gene, clone size, CDR3 DNA, CDR3 protein. The D gene is left open where the match is weak. Clone size appears in some rows only: once, few, many, or a class for an expanded clone.

-	TRBV5-1	TRBJ2-7	-	TGCGCCAGCAGCTTGTTCCAGGGGGGCTACGAGCAGTACTTC	CASSLFQGGYEQYF
-	TRBV7-2	TRBJ2-5	many	TGTGCCAGCAGCTTCCGGGCCCCACTACAAGAGACCCAGTACTTC	CASSFRAPLQETQYF
TRBD2	TRBV7-3	TRBJ2-2	many	TGTGCCAGCAGCTCAGAACCGGGGAGCGGGGCCGGGGAGCTGTTTTTT	CASSSEPGSGAGELFF
TRBD1	TRBV20-1	TRBJ2-7	many	TGCAGTGCTCCCGGGACAGGGGCGTACGAGCAGTACTTC	CSAPGTGAYEQYF
-	TRBV18	TRBJ1-1	many	TGTGCCAGCTCACCGGGACAGAACACTGAAGCTTTCTTT	CASSPGQNTEAFF
-	TRBV15	TRBJ2-7	-	TGTGCCACCAGCAGAGAGGGTGCTAGCTCCTACGAGCAGTACTTC	CATSREGASSYEQYF
-	TRBV6-4	TRBJ1-1	many	TGTGCCAGCAGCGCATCTCCGGGTAACACTGAAGCTTTCTTT	CASSASPGNTEAFF
TRBD1	TRBV28	TRBJ1-1	many	TGTGCCAGCAGCCACCGATCGACAGGGGGCCGTGAAGCTTTCTTT	CASSHRSTGGREAFF
-	TRBV7-8	TRBJ1-5	many	TGTGCCAGCAGCCCGAGACCGGTCCGACCCCAGCATTTT	CASSPRPVRPQHF
TRBD1	TRBV20-1	TRBJ1-2	-	TGCAGTGCTTCTATCTGGGGGACAGGAAGTGGCTACACCTTC	CSASIWGTGSGYTF
-	TRBV6-1	TRBJ2-7	medium-sized	TGTGCCAGCAGAACAGGGGATTGGAGCGGGAGCTACGAGCAGTACTTC	CASRTGDWSGSYEQYF
-	TRBV6-1	TRBJ1-6	-	TGTGCCAGCAGTGAGGGCCTTTATAATTCACCCCTCCACTTT	CASSEGLYNSPLHF
-	TRBV20-1	TRBJ2-7	-	TGCAGTTCTCCGGTCCTGGAGGTACGGGGCTCCTACGAGCAGTACTTC	CSSPVLEVRGSYEQYF
-	TRBV7-9	TRBJ2-1	many	TGTGCCAGCAGCTTCGGTACAGGGATTTATGAGCAGTTCTTC	CASSFGTGIYEQFF
-	TRBV3-1	TRBJ2-2	many	TGTGCCAGCAGTCAAGAGGAATGGCGGGAAAACACCGGGGAGCTGTTTTTT	CASSQEEWRENTGELFF
-	TRBV11-2	TRBJ1-2	-	TGTGCCAGCAGCTTAGAGGTCAGGGGCGTTAACTATGGCTACACCTTC	CASSLEVRGVNYGYTF
-	TRBV28	TRBJ1-1	few	TGTGCCAGCAACGTCGCTTTGAACACTGAAGCTTTCTTT	CASNVALNTEAFF
TRBD2	TRBV6-4	TRBJ2-3	once	TGTGCCAGCAGGTGCACTAGCGCGTCTGCTAGCACAGATACTCAGAATTTT	CASRCTSASASTDTQNF
-	TRBV5-1	TRBJ1-5	few	TGCGCCAGCAGCTTGGGCGTACAGGGTGAAGAACCCCAGCATTTT	CASSLGVQGEEPQHF
TRBD1	TRBV6-1	TRBJ1-1	few	TGTGCCAGCAGCGCGCTAGGGGACAGTTGGAACACTGAAGCTTTCTTT	CASSALGDSWNTEAFF
TRBD1	TRBV12-3/TRBV12-4	TRBJ1-1	many	TGTGCCAGCAGCACGACAGGGAAGGCTGAAGCTTTCTTT	CASSTTGKAEAFF
TRBD1	TRBV11-2	TRBJ2-3	many	TGTGCCAGCAGCTCAACAGGGGGAACAGATACGCAGTATTTT	CASSSTGGTDTQYF
TRBD1	TRBV19	TRBJ1-5	-	TGTACCAGTACTATTGACCTACAGGGGTTACAGCCCCAGCATTTT	CTSTIDLQGLQPQHF
-	TRBV6-6	TRBJ1-6	medium-sized	TGTGCCAGCAGTTATTTTGCAGGGGACAATAATTCACCCCTCCACTTT	CASSYFAGDNNSPLHF